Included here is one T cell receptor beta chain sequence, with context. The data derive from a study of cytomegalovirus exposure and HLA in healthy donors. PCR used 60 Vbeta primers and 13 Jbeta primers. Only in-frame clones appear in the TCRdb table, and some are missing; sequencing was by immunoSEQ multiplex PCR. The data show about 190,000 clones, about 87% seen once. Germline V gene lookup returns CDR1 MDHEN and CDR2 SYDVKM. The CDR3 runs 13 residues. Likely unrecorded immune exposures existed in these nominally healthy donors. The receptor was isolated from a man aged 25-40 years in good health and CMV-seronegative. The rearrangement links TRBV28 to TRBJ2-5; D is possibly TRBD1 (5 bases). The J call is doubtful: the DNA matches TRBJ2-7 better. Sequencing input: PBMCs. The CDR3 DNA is TGTGCCAGCAGCCTAGGGCAGGGCTACGAGCAGTACTTC. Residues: CASSLGQGYEQYF.